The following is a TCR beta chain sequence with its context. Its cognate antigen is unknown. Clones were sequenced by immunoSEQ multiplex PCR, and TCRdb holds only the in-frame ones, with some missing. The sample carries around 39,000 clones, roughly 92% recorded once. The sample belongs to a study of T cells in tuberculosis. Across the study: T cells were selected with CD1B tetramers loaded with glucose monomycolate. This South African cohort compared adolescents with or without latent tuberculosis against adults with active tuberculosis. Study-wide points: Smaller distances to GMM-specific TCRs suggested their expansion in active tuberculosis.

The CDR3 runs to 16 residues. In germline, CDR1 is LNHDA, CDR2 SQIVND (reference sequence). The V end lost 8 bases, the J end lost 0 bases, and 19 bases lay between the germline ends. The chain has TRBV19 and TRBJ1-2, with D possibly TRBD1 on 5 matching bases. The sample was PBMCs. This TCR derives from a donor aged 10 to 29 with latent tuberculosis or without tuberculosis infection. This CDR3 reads CASARQNDQANYGYTF. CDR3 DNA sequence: TGTGCCAGTGCTAGACAGAATGATCAAGCTAACTATGGCTACACCTTC.